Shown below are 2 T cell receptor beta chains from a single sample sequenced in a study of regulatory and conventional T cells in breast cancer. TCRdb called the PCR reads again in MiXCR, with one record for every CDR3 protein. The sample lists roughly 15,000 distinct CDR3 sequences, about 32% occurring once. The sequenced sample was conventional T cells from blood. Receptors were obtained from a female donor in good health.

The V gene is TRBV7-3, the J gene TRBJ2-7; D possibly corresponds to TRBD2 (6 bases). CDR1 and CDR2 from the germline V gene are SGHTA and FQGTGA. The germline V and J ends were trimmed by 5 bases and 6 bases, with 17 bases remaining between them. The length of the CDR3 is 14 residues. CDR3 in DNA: TGTGCCAGCAGCCAGCGACTAGGGTACGGCGAGCAGTACTTC. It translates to CASSQRLGYGEQYF.

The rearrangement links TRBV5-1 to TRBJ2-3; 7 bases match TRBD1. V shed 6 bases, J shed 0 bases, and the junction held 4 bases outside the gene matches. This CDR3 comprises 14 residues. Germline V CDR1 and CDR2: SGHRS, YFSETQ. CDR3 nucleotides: TGCGCCAGCACCCGGGACAGAAGCACAGATACGCAGTATTTT. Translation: CASTRDRSTDTQYF.